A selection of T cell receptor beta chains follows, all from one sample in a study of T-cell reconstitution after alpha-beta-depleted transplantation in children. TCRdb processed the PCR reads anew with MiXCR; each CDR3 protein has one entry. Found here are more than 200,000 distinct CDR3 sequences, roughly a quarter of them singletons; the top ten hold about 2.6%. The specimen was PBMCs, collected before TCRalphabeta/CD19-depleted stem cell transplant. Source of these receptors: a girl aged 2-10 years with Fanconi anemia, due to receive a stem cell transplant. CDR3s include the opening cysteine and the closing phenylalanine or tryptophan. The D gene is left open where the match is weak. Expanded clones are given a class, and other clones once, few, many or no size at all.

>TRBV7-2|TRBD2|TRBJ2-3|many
CASTKTKASGLDTQYF
TGTGCCAGCACCAAAACAAAGGCTAGCGGACTGGATACGCAGTATTTT
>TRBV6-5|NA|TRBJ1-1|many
CASSYKALLAASMNTEAFF
TGTGCCAGCAGTTATAAAGCCCTCCTGGCAGCTTCCATGAACACTGAAGCTTTCTTT
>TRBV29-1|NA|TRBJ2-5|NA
CSVMTGSPRETQYF
TGCAGCGTGATGACAGGTTCCCCTCGGGAGACCCAGTACTTC
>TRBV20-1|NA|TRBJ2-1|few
CSARVFIARAYNEQFF
TGCAGTGCTAGAGTCTTTATTGCTAGGGCCTACAATGAGCAGTTCTTC
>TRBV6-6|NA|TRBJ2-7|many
CASSHDYEQYF
TGTGCCAGCAGTCACGACTACGAGCAGTACTTC
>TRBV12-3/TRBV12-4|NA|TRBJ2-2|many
CASRSTSTGELFF
TGTGCCAGCAGATCGACTAGCACCGGGGAGCTGTTTTTT
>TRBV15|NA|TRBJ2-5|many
CATSRDEGPGETQYF
TGTGCCACCAGCAGAGATGAGGGACCCGGGGAGACCCAGTACTTC
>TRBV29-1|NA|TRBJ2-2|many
CSVGNRVGGTGELFF
TGCAGCGTTGGGAACAGGGTGGGGGGCACCGGGGAGCTGTTTTTT
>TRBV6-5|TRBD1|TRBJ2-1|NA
CASSRTGGGQFF
TGTGCCAGCAGTCGCACAGGGGGAGGGCAGTTCTTC
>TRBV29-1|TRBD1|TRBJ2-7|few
CSVTTGTGAIEQYF
TGCAGCGTTACCACCGGGACAGGGGCTATCGAGCAGTACTTC
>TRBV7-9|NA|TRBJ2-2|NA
CASSRGPELFF
TGTGCCAGCAGCCGGGGACCAGAGCTGTTTTTT
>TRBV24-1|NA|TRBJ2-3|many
CATSDNRPSTDTQYF
TGTGCCACCAGTGATAACAGGCCGAGCACAGATACGCAGTATTTT
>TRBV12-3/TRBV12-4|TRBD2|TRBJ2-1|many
CASSLLGLAGGGHFF
TGTGCCAGCAGCCTCCTCGGGTTAGCGGGAGGGGGACATTTCTTC
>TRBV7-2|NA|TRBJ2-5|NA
CASSLVRWQETQYF
TGTGCCAGCAGCTTAGTTCGTTGGCAAGAGACCCAGTACTTC
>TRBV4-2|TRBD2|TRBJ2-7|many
CASSQRLAGSEQYF
TGTGCCAGCAGCCAAAGACTAGCGGGGAGCGAGCAGTACTTC
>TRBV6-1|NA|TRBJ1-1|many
CASTGEAFF
TGTGCCAGCACAGGTGAAGCTTTCTTT
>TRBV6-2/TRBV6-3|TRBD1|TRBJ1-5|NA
CASKDRGQPQHF
TGTGCCAGCAAGGACAGGGGTCAGCCCCAGCATTTT
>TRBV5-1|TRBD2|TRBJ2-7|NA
CASSWGRGSSYEQYF
TGCGCCAGCAGCTGGGGACGCGGGAGTTCCTACGAGCAGTACTTC
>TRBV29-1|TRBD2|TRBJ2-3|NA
CSVESATSGRFSTDTQYF
TGCAGCGTTGAAAGCGCAACTAGCGGGAGGTTTAGCACAGATACGCAGTATTTT
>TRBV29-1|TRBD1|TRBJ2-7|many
CSVAGQGLYEQYF
TGCAGCGTGGCGGGACAGGGGCTTTACGAGCAGTACTTC
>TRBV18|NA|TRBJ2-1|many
CASSPQLRAGKYNEQFF
TGTGCCAGCTCACCACAACTCCGGGCAGGGAAATACAATGAGCAGTTCTTC
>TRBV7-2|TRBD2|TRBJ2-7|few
CASSNTLAAYEQYF
TGTGCCAGCAGTAACACACTAGCGGCGTACGAGCAGTACTTC
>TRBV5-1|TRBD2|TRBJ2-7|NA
CTSSSGLIPYEQYF
TGCACCAGCAGCTCGGGACTAATCCCCTACGAGCAGTACTTC
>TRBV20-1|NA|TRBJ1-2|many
CSARSNGFYGYTF
TGCAGTGCGAGGTCCAATGGGTTCTATGGCTACACCTTC
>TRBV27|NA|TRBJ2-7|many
CASSFKFSYEQYF
TGTGCCAGCAGTTTTAAGTTTTCCTACGAGCAGTACTTC
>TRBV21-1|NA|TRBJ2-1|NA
CASSKAGVRGGRRDNEQFF
TGTGCCAGCAGCAAAGCGGGAGTGCGAGGCGGGAGGAGGGACAATGAGCAGTTCTTC
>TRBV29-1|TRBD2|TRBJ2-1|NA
CSVEGGRVNEQFF
TGCAGCGTCGAGGGAGGGCGAGTCAATGAGCAGTTCTTC
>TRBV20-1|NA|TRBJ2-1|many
CSASPRGPRDEQFF
TGCAGTGCTAGCCCGCGGGGTCCTAGAGATGAGCAGTTCTTC
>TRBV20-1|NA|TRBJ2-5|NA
CSARALDDRTQETQYF
TGCAGTGCTAGAGCCCTTGACGACAGGACCCAAGAGACCCAGTACTTC
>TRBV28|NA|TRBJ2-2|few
CASSPGPGRTGELFF
TGTGCCAGCAGTCCGGGACCGGGGAGAACCGGGGAGCTGTTTTTT
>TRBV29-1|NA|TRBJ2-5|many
CSVSHWDSRETQYF
TGCAGCGTTTCTCATTGGGATTCTAGGGAGACCCAGTACTTC
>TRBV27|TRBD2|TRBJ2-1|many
CASTGTSGRIYNEQFF
TGTGCCAGCACCGGGACTAGCGGGAGGATCTACAATGAGCAGTTCTTC
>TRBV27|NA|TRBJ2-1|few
CASSFRIVSDEQFF
TGTGCCAGCAGTTTTAGGATTGTCTCGGATGAGCAGTTCTTC
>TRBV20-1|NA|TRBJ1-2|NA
CSARPQGYQGYTF
TGCAGTGCTAGGCCCCAGGGATATCAGGGCTACACCTTC
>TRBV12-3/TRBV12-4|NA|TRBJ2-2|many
CASSFHISSAGELFF
TGTGCCAGCAGTTTTCACATTTCGAGCGCCGGGGAGCTGTTTTTT
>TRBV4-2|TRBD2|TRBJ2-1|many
CASSQEALADFNEQFF
TGTGCCAGCAGCCAAGAGGCACTAGCGGATTTCAATGAGCAGTTCTTC
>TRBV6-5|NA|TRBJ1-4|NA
CASSYSTGPDTTNEKLFF
TGTGCCAGCAGTTACTCCACAGGGCCCGATACAACTAATGAAAAACTGTTTTTT
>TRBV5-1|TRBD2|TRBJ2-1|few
CASKREAVNEQFF
TGCGCCAGCAAGCGGGAGGCAGTCAATGAGCAGTTCTTC
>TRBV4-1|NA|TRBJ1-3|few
CASGGVANTIYF
TGCGCCAGCGGGGGGGTCGCTAACACCATATATTTT
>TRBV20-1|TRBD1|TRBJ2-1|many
CSASWTGIRQYEQFF
TGCAGTGCCTCCTGGACAGGGATACGTCAATATGAGCAGTTCTTC
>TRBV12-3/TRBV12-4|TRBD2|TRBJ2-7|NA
CASSFRVGRALYEQYF
TGTGCCAGCAGTTTCAGAGTGGGGAGGGCTCTTTACGAGCAGTACTTC
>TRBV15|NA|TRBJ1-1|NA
CATSRDNTEAFF
TGTGCCACCAGCAGAGACAACACTGAAGCTTTCTTT
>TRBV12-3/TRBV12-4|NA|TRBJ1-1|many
CASIKDLMNTEAFF
TGTGCCAGCATTAAAGACCTCATGAACACTGAAGCTTTCTTT